This TCR beta chain is from a study of PD-1 blockade in classical Hodgkin lymphoma (dated by TCRdb to 2019 to 2021). With respect to the entire study: Nivolumab dosing was 3 mg/kg intravenously every 2 weeks, continuing until either disease progression or unacceptable toxicity. A peripheral blood immune signature of response to PD-1 blockade in classical Hodgkin lymphoma was defined using TCR beta sequencing and CyTOF. The study at large found these results: CD4+ but not CD8+ TCR diversity rose significantly by C4D1 (p=0.0027 vs p=0.16), most apparent in complete responders (p=0.02). The study was limited to a single clinical trial cohort, and causes of repertoire differences, possibly disease activity or prior therapy, remained undefined. Lower diversity was observed in patients in whom nivolumab was started less than 1 year after ASCT, and these patients were excluded from later analyses so that confounding by immune reconstitution would be avoided. Trial patients achieving complete response had baseline diversity similar to newly diagnosed patients, whereas partial responders and progressors had significantly lower diversity. Newly diagnosed patients were reported to have lower baseline TCR diversity than healthy donors, and relapsed/refractory patients were reported to have lower baseline TCR diversity still.

Genomic DNA was isolated using the Qiagen DNeasy kit from unsorted PBMCs as well as from negatively selected CD4+ and CD8+ fractions. TCR beta CDR3 regions were amplified by immunoSEQ multiplex PCR using primers annealing to V and J segments. A synthetic immune receptor repertoire was used to minimize amplification bias, and remaining bias was computationally removed after sequencing. The original pipeline was this. Repertoire diversity was quantified as the Shannon entropy index using custom Python scripts. Unsorted, CD4+ and CD8+ repertoires were examined separately, except in combined analyses, for which CD4+ and CD8+ sequences were merged in silico. A clone counted as expanded when the clone's frequency after treatment rose at least 2-fold relative to C1D1, and clones undetected at baseline were given a pseudocount of 0.5. Singleton clones were defined as clones with 0 or 1 copy at C1D1, and non-singleton clones were defined as clones with 2 or more copies. Clones expanded in unsorted samples were annotated as CD4+, CD8+ or unknown by matching protein sequences in sorted samples from the same patient. Wilcoxon tests on paired samples were used to test diversity changes from C1D1 to C4D1. In TCRdb, the immuneACCESS table is reduced to in-frame sequences with V and J assigned. These tables do not hold every clone; where another copy was compared, an unresolved V gene accounts for under half, and the others remain unexplained. That table supplies the V and J calls and clone size; D and trimming were determined from the DNA. The sample includes 100,000 or so clones, with about nine tenths observed a single time. The ten most abundant clones make up roughly 3% of the sample.

The meaning of the sample's time point label: cycle 4 day 1 (C4D1), after more than five weeks of nivolumab. Relapse after autologous stem cell transplantation had occurred in all trial patients, and cohorts A, B and C were distinguished by prior brentuximab vedotin exposure. The trial cohort was composed of about 54 patients with relapsed/refractory classical Hodgkin lymphoma, for whom complete response, partial response or progressive disease was recorded as best overall response. Trial patients were treated with single-agent nivolumab in the multi-cohort phase II CheckMate 205 trial. An independent review committee assessed best overall response by applying the 2007 International Working Group response criteria. Trial PBMCs were collected immediately before nivolumab initiation (C1D1) and during therapy at cycle 2 day 1 and cycle 4 day 1. Peripheral blood was collected in 8 mL Vacutainer Cell Preparation Tubes, from which PBMCs were isolated by centrifugation and then cryopreserved.

As concerns this clone: The antigen this receptor binds is unknown. Per-base qualities were not stored, and no clone one base away is much larger.

Here the sequenced sample was peripheral blood mononuclear cells (PBMCs), taken before the fourth cycle of nivolumab. This sequence originates from a human donor with classical Hodgkin lymphoma.

The CDR3 corresponds to CASSLILGGNQPQHF. The DNA reads TGTGCCAGCAGTTTAATTCTAGGGGGCAATCAGCCCCAGCATTTT. This receptor chain uses TRBV28 and TRBJ1-5; TRBD1 is possibly the D segment (5 matching bases). Including cysteine and phenylalanine, the CDR3 has 15 amino acids. Just the 45-base CDR3 DNA is kept, in frame starting at base 1. A distance of 10 bases separates the germline ends of V and J, which lose 2 bases and 2 bases respectively. The germline V gene provides CDR1 MDHEN and CDR2 SYDVKM.